The clone carrying this T cell receptor (beta chain) was found a few times. These data are taken from a study of beta chain features in type 1 diabetes. The CDR3 sequence is 16 residues long. Per germline, CDR1 SGHAT and CDR2 FQNNGV. With 2 bases clipped from V and 7 bases from J, the junction kept 11 bases outside the gene matches. As every portion of the isolated RNA was reverse transcribed, the sequencing read expressed TCRB transcripts. Libraries were prepared by immunoSEQ multiplex PCR; TCRdb keeps only in-frame clonotypes and omits some of them. This sample has tens of thousands of clones; roughly 30% occur once, and the top ten carry about 0.42%.

The specimen sequenced was stem cell memory CD4+ T cells from blood. This chain links TRBV11-2 with TRBJ2-1, with TRBD2 matching 7 bases. The clonotype was recovered from a woman between 18 and 29 years old in good health. CDR3: CASSLIRGRALNEQFF. The DNA of the CDR3 is TGTGCCAGCAGCTTAATTCGAGGGAGGGCCTTGAATGAGCAGTTCTTC.